This T cell receptor (beta chain) is from a study of T-cell memory formation after mild COVID-19. CDR1 is MNHEY and CDR2 is SVGAGI in the germline V gene. Trimming pared 6 bases from V and 1 base from J, leaving 9 bases between. This CDR3 is built from 13 residues. As for this clonotype: Its cognate antigen is unknown.

Study findings and constraints: There were some responding clones in pre-infection memory, which suggested that cross-reactive memory had joined.

TCRdb reprocessed the 5' RACE reads with MiXCR, giving one entry per CDR3 protein. The sample consists of approximately 250,000 distinct CDR3 sequences, roughly 17% of them appearing once. The sequence was collected from a man aged 18 to 30 who had mild COVID-19 (a few samples of this study predate the infection). Cell type and time point are not known. The chain carries TRBV6-5 and TRBJ1-1, with no clear D. Material for sequencing was PBMCs or a T cell subset sorted from them (not recorded which). The CDR3 DNA reads TGTGCCAGCAGGGCCGGCCCGAACACTGAAGCTTTCTTT. Its protein is CASRAGPNTEAFF.